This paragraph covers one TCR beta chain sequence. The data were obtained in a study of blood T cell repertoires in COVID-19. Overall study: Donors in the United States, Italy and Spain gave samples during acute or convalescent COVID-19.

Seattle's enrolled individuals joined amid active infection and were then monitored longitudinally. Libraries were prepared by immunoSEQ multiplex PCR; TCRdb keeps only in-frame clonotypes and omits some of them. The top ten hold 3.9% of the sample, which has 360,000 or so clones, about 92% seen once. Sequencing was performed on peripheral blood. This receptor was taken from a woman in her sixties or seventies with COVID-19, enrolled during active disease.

CDR3 sequence reads: CASSLRGRNSPLHF. The CDR3 DNA sequence: TGTGCCAGCAGCTTGAGGGGTAGGAATTCACCCCTCCACTTT. The gene calls are TRBV5-6 and TRBJ1-6, with a weak D call TRBD1 (5 bases). V lost 1 base and J 7 bases, leaving 9 bases between the germline ends. The CDR3 extends over 14 amino acids. Germline V gene data show CDR1 as SGHDT and CDR2 as YYEEEE.